The present T cell receptor (beta chain) was sequenced within a study of identical twins. Study results and caveats: Conclusions leaned on cross-sectional statistical analysis and did not track the same donors over time.

V lost 8 bases and J 3 bases, leaving 17 bases between the germline ends. The CDR3 totals 15 residues. CDR1 and CDR2 (germline): SSHAT, FNYEAQ (reference sequence). The table lists this clonotype with a few counts. Its antigen is as yet unknown. A universal primer site was incorporated via template switching, and the cDNA contained unique molecular identifiers. MiXCR, applied by TCRdb to the 5' RACE reads, yields one record per CDR3 protein. In the table there are hundreds of thousands of distinct CDR3 sequences, 6% to 6.5% of which are singletons. The V gene is TRBV7-7, the J gene TRBJ2-1; D is perhaps TRBD2 (6 bases). The clonotype comes from a man younger than 35 in good health. The sequenced sample consisted of naive T cells sorted from blood. The DNA of the CDR3 is TGTGCCAGCGCGCCGGCGGCGGGACGCTACAATGAGCAGTTCTTC. Translated: CASAPAAGRYNEQFF.